This TCR beta chain was identified in a study of T cell repertoires in cytomegalovirus infection. Whole-study context: Indications came from public TCR beta signatures; they pointed to CMV infection and to a matching HLA type.

The CDR3 is 12 amino acids. The germline CDR1 and CDR2 sequences are SGHTA and FQGNSA. V lost 2 bases to trimming and J lost 4 bases, with 5 bases between them. Each CDR3 protein gets one entry after TCRdb re-called the reads with MiXCR. The sample yields hundreds of thousands of distinct CDR3 sequences, about two fifths seen once. With respect to this clonotype: The antigen is not known.

This specimen consisted of cultured PBMCs, obtained from culture after CMV antigen stimulation. This clonotype was sampled from a human donor in good health (CMV status not recorded). Some clones in this sample may be carry-over from other donors' samples. The chain joins TRBV7-2 to TRBJ1-1, with no clear D. Here the CDR3 reads CASSLTSTEAFF. For the CDR3, the DNA is TGTGCCAGCAGCTTAACATCCACTGAAGCTTTCTTT.